The clone carrying this TCR beta chain was seen just once. This record comes from a study of blood T cell repertoires in COVID-19. For the study at large: Both acute and convalescent COVID-19 samples were obtained from the United States, Italy and Spain. In each case, the material was cDNA or gDNA derived from T cells, B-cell-depleted T cells, or PBMCs.

Sequencing was performed with immunoSEQ multiplex PCR; in TCRdb, only in-frame clones are kept and a portion is missing. The data contain roughly 190,000 clones, under 80% of them singletons. The specimen sequenced was peripheral blood. The sequence was obtained from a woman in her fifties or sixties with acute or convalescent COVID-19.

In DNA form, the CDR3 reads TGCAGCGTTGAGGGGCTATATGGCTACACCTTC. Translation gives CSVEGLYGYTF. This chain joins TRBV29-1 and TRBJ1-2; D is perhaps TRBD1 (5 bases). The CDR3 is 11 residues long. V lost 3 bases to trimming and J lost 5 bases, with 7 bases between them. From germline, CDR1 is SQVTM and CDR2 ANQGSEA.